This T cell receptor beta chain was documented in a study of metastatic and nonmetastatic thyroid tumors (dated by TCRdb to 2020 to 2022). For the study in its entirety: Repertoires were compared across peripheral blood and tumor or nodule tissue samples from malignant and benign thyroid patients.

No treatment had been received by any patient before thyroid surgery. Using T-cell receptor beta sequencing, the researchers looked back retrospectively at clinical samples from patients, gathered between about 2011 and 2018. Broad study findings and their caveats: In both blood and tumor samples, malignant tumors were reported to have significantly higher TCR beta diversity than benign nodules.

Library preparation used PCR. The listed sequencing device is Illumina HiSeq 4000. The TCR beta-chain CDR3 region of each patient was profiled by high-throughput sequencing. In the paper's pipeline: Drawing on CDR3 differences between clinicopathological groups, the researchers built a classifier meant to tell apart patients with distant-metastatic papillary thyroid cancer. The Shannon index was used to assess repertoire diversity, and the Morisita-Horn index was used to assess tumor-blood repertoire similarity. TCRdb cleaned the public reads at Q25 with fastp, built clones with MiXCR and kept in-frame beta chains. The V and J calls and clone size are TCRdb's, not the authors'. Counted in this sample were 20,000 to 25,000 clones; 19% of them appeared once. The ten largest clones capture about 4.6% of the sample. Sequences SGHRS (CDR1) and YFSETQ (CDR2) are obtained from the germline V gene. The CDR3 measures 13 amino acids from cysteine to phenylalanine. Left in the record is the CDR3 DNA by itself, 39 bases read in frame from the first base. V is shortened by 2 bases, J by 14 bases, and the region joining them spans 16 bases.

Notes on this clone: No antigen is known for it. Base quality data are lacking; no much larger clone is found one base away.

The V and J segments used are TRBV5-1 and TRBJ2-2; the D gene is perhaps TRBD1, on 5 matching bases. Sequencing used blood. This clonotype originated in a male donor with papillary thyroid cancer or a benign thyroid nodule (not recorded which). Some clones in this sample may be carry-over from other donors' samples. DNA sequence: TGCGCCAGCAGCTTCAAGGACACCGGGTATCTGTTTTTT. The translation is CASSFKDTGYLFF. Where the CDR3 stops, the reference TRBV5-1 and TRBJ2-2 genes take over; the full variable domain is KAGVTQTPRYLIKTRGQQVTLSCSPISGHRSVSWYQQTPGQGLQFLFEYFSETQRNKGNFPGRFSGRQFSNSRSEMNVSTLELGDSALYLCASSFKDTGYLFFGEGSRLTVL.